This T cell receptor beta chain appears in the sequencing data of a study of radiation and T cells in renal cell carcinoma. Treatment given: treatment-naive control, cytoreductive nephrectomy. Assay used: immunoSEQ multiplex PCR; TCRdb lists only in-frame clones, some missing. Of some 14,000 clones in the sample, roughly three fifths were seen once. This clone was detected only once. This specimen consisted of tumor tissue, obtained from a patient whose treatment was nephrectomy without radiotherapy. The TCR sequence derives from a man in his forties or fifties with renal cell carcinoma.

CDR3 loop: CASSRDGGRPPYEQYF. CDR3 DNA: TGTGCCAGCAGCCGGGATGGGGGCCGCCCCCCCTACGAGCAGTACTTC. This rearrangement joins TRBV5-4 to TRBJ2-7; maybe TRBD1 (6 bases). Trimming stripped 4 bases from V and 2 bases from J, with 19 bases between. Germline lookup yields CDR1 SGHNT and CDR2 YYREEE (reference sequence). This CDR3 region has 16 residues.